These T cell receptor beta chains were read from a single sample in a study of naive and memory T cell subsets. TCRdb redid the calling of the UMI-ligation and nested PCR reads with MiXCR, one entry per CDR3 protein. The repertoire holds 89,000 or so distinct CDR3 sequences, with around 14% as singletons. Specimen: central memory CD4+ T cells from blood. These receptors were obtained from a human donor in good health. Both conserved end residues are part of each CDR3.

cdr3_aa j_call v_call cdr3_length
CASASDIYNEQFF TRBJ2-1 TRBV11-1 13
CASSYLLYTDTQYF TRBJ2-3 TRBV6-2/TRBV6-3 14
CASSWTRDQETQYF TRBJ2-5 TRBV5-1 14
CASSPTGTSNTGELFF TRBJ2-2 TRBV19 16
CSVAQGDYGYTF TRBJ1-2 TRBV29-1 12
CASSEVVTYRAGELFF TRBJ2-2 TRBV25-1 16
CASSPGTHHGYTF TRBJ1-2 TRBV12-3/TRBV12-4 13
CASSLGGSLAKNIQYF TRBJ2-4 TRBV7-2 16
CASSLGTSGQETQYF TRBJ2-5 TRBV6-1 15
CASSLGQQMNTEAFF TRBJ1-1 TRBV5-1 15
CSARGSGGYNEQFF TRBJ2-1 TRBV20-1 14
CASSQNQRLSTGEKLFF TRBJ1-4 TRBV18 17
CASSYSSPAWGTQYF TRBJ2-3 TRBV6-6 15
CASSVSGHNTGELFF TRBJ2-2 TRBV5-1 15
CASSLLRGAETEAFF TRBJ1-1 TRBV12-3/TRBV12-4 15
CASSPGPLRTEAFF TRBJ1-1 TRBV5-4 14
CATSRVTMTGREQYF TRBJ2-7 TRBV15 15
CSVSAANGNEQFF TRBJ2-1 TRBV29-1 13
CASSSEIGGNIQYF TRBJ2-4 TRBV28 14
CASRGGQSRNTIYF TRBJ1-3 TRBV6-6 14